This T cell receptor beta chain was obtained from a study of tissue T cells after allogeneic stem cell transplantation. In germline, CDR1 is SGHDT, CDR2 FRDEAV. The length of the CDR3 is 14 residues. Trimming removed 1 base from V and 1 base from J; junction bases left unmatched: 0. Survey-depth TCRbeta CDR3 sequencing reported V/J genes and productive frequencies. Measured with immunoSEQ multiplex PCR; TCRdb has only the in-frame clones, and not every one. This table holds 48,000 or so clones, nearly 75% found once. Overall study findings and caveats: This small cohort was clinically heterogeneous, and sampling depth was a limitation. The study did not identify alloreactive or antigen-specific tissue TCRs, and some clones might be persisting host cells.

Comment on this clone: Antigen unknown. Mouse germline and gene names are used. The CDR3 end is not reached by the read, which stops 1 residue before it; the germline J gene fills it in.

This receptor was identified in a pool of C57BL/6 mice in good health. The specimen sequenced was sorted cells pooled from one or two spleens. This chain uses TRBV14 with TRBJ2-5, with 7 nucleotides matching TRBD1. The CDR3 sequence is CASSFDRDQDTQYF. CDR3 bases read: TGTGCCAGCAGTTTCGACAGGGACCAAGACACCCAGTAC.